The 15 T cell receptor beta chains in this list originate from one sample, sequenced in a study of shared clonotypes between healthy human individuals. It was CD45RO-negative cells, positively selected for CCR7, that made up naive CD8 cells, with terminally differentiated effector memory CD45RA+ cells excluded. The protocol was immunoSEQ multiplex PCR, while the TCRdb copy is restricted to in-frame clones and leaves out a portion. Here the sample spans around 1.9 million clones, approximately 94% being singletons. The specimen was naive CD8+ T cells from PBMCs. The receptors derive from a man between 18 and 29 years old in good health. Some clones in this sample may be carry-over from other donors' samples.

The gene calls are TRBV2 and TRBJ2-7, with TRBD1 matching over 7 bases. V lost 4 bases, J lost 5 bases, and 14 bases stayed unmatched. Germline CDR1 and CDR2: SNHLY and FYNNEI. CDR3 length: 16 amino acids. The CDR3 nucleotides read TGTGCCAGCAGTGGGGTTGAGACAGGGAGAAGGGACGAGCAGTACTTC. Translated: CASSGVETGRRDEQYF.

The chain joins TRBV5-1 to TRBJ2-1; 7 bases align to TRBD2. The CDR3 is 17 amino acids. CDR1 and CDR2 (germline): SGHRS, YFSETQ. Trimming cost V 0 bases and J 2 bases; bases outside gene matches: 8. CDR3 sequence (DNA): TGCGCCAGCAGCTTGGGTCGGCTAGCGGATACCTACAATGAGCAGTTCTTC. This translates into CASSLGRLADTYNEQFF.

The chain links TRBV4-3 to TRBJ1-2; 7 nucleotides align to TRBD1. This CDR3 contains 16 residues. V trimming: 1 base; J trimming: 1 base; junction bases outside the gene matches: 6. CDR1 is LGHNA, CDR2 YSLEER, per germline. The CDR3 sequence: CASSQGWDSLNYGYTF. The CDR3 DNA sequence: TGCGCCAGCAGCCAAGGTTGGGACAGCCTTAACTATGGCTACACCTTC.

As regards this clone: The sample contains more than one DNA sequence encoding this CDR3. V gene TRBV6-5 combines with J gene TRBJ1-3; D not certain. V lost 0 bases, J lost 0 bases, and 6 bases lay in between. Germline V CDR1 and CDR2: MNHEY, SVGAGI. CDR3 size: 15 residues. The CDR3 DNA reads TGTGCCAGCAGTTACTCTGGGAACTCTGGAAACACCATATATTTT. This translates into CASSYSGNSGNTIYF.

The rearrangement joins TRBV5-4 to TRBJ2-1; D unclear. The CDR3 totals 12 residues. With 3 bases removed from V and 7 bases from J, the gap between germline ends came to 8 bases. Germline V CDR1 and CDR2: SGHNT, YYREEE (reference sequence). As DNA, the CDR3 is TGTGCCAGCAGCTCCGGGCTAAATGAGCAGTTCTTC. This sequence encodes CASSSGLNEQFF. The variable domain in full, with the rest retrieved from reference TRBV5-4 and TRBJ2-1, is ETGVTQSPTHLIKTRGQQVTLRCSSQSGHNTVSWYQQALGQGPQFIFQYYREEENGRGNFPPRFSGLQFPNYSSELNVNALELDDSALYLCASSSGLNEQFFGPGTRLTVL.

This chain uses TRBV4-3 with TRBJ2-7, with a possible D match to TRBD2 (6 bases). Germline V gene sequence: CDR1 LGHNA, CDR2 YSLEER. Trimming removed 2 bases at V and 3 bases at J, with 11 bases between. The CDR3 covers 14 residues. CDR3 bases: TGCGCCAGCAGCCAATACGTCGGGAGCTACGAGCAGTACTTC. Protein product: CASSQYVGSYEQYF.

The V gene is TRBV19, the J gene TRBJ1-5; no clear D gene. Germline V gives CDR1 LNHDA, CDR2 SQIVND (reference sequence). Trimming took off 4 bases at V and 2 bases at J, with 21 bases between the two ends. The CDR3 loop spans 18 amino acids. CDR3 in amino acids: CASSTKWSIFNRNQPQHF. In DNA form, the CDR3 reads TGTGCCAGTAGTACCAAATGGTCGATATTTAATCGCAATCAGCCCCAGCATTTT.

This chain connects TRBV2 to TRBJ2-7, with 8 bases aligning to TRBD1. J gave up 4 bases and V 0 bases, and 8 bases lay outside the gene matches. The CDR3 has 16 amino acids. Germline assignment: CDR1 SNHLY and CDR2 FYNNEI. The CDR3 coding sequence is TGTGCCAGCAGTGAAGCTTATGGACAGGGAATTTACGAGCAGTACTTC. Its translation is CASSEAYGQGIYEQYF.

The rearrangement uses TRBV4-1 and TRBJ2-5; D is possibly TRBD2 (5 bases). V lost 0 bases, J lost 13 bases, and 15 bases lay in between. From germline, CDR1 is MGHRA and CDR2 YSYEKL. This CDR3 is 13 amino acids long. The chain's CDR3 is CASSQDGRLARYF. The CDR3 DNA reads TGCGCCAGCAGCCAAGATGGGAGACTCGCCCGGTACTTC.

The CDR3 region has the DNA TGTGCCAGTAGTATAGATCGCTGGGATACGCAGTATTTT. Translated, it gives CASSIDRWDTQYF. The V call is TRBV19, the J call TRBJ2-3; no clear D gene. Trimming removed 0 bases from V and 6 bases from J, with 7 bases in between. Germline V lookup: CDR1 LNHDA, CDR2 SQIVND (reference sequence). There are 13 residues in the CDR3.

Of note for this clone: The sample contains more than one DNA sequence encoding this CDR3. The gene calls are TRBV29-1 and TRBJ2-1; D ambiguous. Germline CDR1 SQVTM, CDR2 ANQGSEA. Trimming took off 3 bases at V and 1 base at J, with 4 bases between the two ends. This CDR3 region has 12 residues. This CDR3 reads CSVDRSYNEQFF. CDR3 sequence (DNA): TGCAGCGTTGACCGATCCTACAATGAGCAGTTCTTC.

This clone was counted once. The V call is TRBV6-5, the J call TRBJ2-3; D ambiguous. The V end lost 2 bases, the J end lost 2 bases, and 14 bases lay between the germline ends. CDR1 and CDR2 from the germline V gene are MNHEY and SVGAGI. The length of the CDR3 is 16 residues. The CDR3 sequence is CASSYTNNYFTDTQYF. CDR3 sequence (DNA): TGTGCCAGCAGTTACACGAACAACTACTTCACAGATACGCAGTATTTT.

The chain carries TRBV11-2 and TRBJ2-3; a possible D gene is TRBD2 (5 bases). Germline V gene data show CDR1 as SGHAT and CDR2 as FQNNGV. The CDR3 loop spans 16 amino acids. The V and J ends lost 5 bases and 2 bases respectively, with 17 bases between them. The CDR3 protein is CASSTRTSPDTDTQYF. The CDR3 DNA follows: TGTGCCAGCAGCACCCGGACTTCCCCAGACACAGATACGCAGTATTTT.

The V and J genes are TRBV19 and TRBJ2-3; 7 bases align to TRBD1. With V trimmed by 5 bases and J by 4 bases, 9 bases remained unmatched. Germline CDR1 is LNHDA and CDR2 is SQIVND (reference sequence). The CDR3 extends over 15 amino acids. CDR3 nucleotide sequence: TGTGCCAGTAGTGCCCAGGACAGGCTGGCAGATACGCAGTATTTT. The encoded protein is CASSAQDRLADTQYF.

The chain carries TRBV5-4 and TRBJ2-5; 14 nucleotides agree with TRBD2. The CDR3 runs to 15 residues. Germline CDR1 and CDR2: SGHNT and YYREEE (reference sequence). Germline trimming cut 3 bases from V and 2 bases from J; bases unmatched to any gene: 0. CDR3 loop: CASSWTSGRQETQYF. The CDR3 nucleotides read TGTGCCAGCAGCTGGACTAGCGGGAGGCAAGAGACCCAGTACTTC.